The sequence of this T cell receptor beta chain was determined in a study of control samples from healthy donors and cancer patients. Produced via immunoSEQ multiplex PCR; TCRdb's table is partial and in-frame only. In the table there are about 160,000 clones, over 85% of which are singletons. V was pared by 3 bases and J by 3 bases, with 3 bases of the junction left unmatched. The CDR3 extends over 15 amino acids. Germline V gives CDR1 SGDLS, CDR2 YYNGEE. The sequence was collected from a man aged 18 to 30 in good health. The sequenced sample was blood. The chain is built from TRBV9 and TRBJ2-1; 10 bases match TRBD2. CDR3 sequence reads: CASSGLAGGYNEQFF. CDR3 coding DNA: TGTGCCAGCAGCGGGTTAGCGGGGGGCTACAATGAGCAGTTCTTC.